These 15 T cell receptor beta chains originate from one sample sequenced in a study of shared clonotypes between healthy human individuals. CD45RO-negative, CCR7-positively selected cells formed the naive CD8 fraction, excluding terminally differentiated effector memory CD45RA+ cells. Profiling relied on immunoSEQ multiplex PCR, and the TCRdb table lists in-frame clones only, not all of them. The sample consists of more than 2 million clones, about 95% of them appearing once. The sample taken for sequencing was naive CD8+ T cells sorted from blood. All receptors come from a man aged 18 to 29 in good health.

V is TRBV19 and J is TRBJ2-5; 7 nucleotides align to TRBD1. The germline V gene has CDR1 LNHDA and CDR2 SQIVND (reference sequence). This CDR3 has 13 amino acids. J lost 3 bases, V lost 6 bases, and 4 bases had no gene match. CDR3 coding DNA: TGTGCCAGTAGGGACACAGGGGAAGAGACCCAGTACTTC. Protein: CASRDTGEETQYF.

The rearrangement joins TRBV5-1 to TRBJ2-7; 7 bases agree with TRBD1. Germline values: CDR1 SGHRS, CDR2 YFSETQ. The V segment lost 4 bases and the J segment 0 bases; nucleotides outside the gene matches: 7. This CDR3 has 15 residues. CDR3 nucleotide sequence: TGCGCCAGCAGCAGGAAGGGGGCCCGCTCCTACGAGCAGTACTTC. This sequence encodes CASSRKGARSYEQYF.

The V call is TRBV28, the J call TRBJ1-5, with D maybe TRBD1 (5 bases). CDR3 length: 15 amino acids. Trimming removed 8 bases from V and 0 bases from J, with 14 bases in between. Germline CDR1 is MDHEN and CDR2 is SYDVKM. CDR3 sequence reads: CASGSREYSNQPQHF. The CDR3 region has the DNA TGTGCCAGCGGTAGCAGGGAATATAGCAATCAGCCCCAGCATTTT.

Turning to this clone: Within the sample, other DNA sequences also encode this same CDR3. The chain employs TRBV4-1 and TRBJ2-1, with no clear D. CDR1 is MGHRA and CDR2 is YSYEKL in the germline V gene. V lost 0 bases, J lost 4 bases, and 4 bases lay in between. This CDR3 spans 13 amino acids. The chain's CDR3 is CASSQENYNEQFF. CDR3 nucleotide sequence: TGCGCCAGCAGCCAAGAAAATTACAATGAGCAGTTCTTC.

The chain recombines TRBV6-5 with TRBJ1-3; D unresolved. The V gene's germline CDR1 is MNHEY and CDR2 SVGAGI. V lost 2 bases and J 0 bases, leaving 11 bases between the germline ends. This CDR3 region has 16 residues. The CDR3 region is CASSYGGGGSGNTIYF. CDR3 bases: TGTGCCAGCAGTTACGGCGGCGGAGGCTCTGGAAACACCATATATTTT.

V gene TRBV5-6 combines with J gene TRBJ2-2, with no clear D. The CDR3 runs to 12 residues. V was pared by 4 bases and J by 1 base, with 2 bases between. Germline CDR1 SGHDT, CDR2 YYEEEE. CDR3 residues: CASSMNTGELFF. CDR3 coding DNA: TGTGCCAGCAGCATGAACACCGGGGAGCTGTTTTTT.

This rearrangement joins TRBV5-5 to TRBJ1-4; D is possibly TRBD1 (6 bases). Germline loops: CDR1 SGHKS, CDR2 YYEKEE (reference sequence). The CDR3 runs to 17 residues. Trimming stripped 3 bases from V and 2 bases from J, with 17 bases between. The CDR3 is CASSSPLDSETNEKLFF. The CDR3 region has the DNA TGTGCCAGCAGCTCACCCTTGGACAGCGAGACTAATGAAAAACTGTTTTTT.

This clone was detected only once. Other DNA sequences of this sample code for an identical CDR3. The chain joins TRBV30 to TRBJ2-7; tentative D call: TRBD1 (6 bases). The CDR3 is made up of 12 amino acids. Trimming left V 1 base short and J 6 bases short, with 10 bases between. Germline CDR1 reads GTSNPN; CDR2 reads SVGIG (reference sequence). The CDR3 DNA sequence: TGTGCCTGGAGTGCAGGGGAAGGCGAGCAGTACTTC. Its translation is CAWSAGEGEQYF.

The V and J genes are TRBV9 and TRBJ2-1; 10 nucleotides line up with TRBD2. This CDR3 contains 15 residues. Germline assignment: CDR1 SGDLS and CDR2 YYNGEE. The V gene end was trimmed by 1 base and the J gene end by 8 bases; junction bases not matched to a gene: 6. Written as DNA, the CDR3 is TGTGCCAGCAGCGTAACTAGCGGGGCCGGCTATGAGCAGTTCTTC. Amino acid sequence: CASSVTSGAGYEQFF.

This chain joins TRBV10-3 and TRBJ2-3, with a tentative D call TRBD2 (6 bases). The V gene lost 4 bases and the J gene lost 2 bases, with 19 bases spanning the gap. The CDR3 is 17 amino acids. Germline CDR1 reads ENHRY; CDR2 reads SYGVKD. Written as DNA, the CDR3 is TGTGCCATCAGTGGGGGCGGGATGGACGTTTACACAGATACGCAGTATTTT. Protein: CAISGGGMDVYTDTQYF.

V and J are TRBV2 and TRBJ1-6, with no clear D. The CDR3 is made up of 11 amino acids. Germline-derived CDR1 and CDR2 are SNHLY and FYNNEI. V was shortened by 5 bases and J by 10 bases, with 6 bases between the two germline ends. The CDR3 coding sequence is TGTGCCAGCAGTTGGGAATCACCCCTCCACTTT. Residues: CASSWESPLHF.

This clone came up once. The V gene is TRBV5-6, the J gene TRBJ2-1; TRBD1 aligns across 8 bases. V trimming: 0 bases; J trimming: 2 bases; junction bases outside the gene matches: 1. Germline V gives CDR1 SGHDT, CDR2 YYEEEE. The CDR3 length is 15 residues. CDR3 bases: TGTGCCAGCAGCTTGGGACAGGGGCCCTACAATGAGCAGTTCTTC. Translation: CASSLGQGPYNEQFF. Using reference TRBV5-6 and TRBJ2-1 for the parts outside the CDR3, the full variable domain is DAGVTQSPTHLIKTRGQQVTLRCSPKSGHDTVSWYQQALGQGPQFIFQYYEEEERQRGNFPDRFSGHQFPNYSSELNVNALLLGDSALYLCASSLGQGPYNEQFFGPGTRLTVL.

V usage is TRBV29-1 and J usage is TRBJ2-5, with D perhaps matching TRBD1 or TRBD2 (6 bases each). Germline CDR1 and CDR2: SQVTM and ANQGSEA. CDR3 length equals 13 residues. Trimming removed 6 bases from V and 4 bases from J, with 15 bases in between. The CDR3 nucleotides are TGCAGCGTCGGAGGGGGAGCTCTAGAGACCCAGTACTTC. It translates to CSVGGGALETQYF.

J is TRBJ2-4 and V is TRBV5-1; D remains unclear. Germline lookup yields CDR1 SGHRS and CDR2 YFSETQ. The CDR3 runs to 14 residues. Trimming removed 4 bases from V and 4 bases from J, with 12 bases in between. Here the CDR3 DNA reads TGCGCCAGCAGCGGAGCCGGCGCTAAAAACATTCAGTACTTC. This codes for CASSGAGAKNIQYF. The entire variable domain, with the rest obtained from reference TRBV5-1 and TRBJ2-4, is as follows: KAGVTQTPRYLIKTRGQQVTLSCSPISGHRSVSWYQQTPGQGLQFLFEYFSETQRNKGNFPGRFSGRQFSNSRSEMNVSTLELGDSALYLCASSGAGAKNIQYFGAGTRLSVL.

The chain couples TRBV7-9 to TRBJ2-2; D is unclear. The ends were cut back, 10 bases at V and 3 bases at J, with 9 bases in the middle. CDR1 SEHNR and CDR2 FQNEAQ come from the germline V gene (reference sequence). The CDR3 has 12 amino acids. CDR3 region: CAITVYTGELFF. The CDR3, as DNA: TGTGCCATTACAGTGTACACCGGGGAGCTGTTTTTT. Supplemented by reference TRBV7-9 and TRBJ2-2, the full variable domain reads DTGVSQNPRHKITKRGQNVTFRCDPISEHNRLYWYRQTLGQGPEFLTYFQNEAQLEKSRLLSDRFSAERPKGSFSTLEIQRTEQGDSAMYLCAITVYTGELFFGEGSRLTVL.